A single count supports the clone carrying this T cell receptor beta chain. What it binds is unknown. This sample is part of a study of shared clonotypes between healthy human individuals. Study-level results: Clonotypes not shared had lower generation probabilities than those common to all four donors. Although depth was large, rarefaction showed that sequencing of the sorted subsets was incomplete. Several donors held around 5% of naive CD4 clonotypes in common.

CDR1 MNHNS and CDR2 SASEGT come from the germline V gene. The CDR3 has 14 residues. The ends were cut back, 2 bases at V and 6 bases at J, with 11 bases in the middle. Only in-frame clones appear in the TCRdb table, and some are missing; sequencing was by immunoSEQ multiplex PCR. The sample consists of some 740,000 clones, 92% of them appearing once. Naivety among CD8 cells was defined by CD45RO negativity and positive CCR7 selection, thereby excluding terminally differentiated effector memory CD45RA+ cells. The source is a man younger than 40 in good health. The J gene is TRBJ2-1, the V gene TRBV6-1; tentative D call: TRBD1 (5 bases). What was sequenced was naive CD8+ T cells sorted from blood. For the CDR3, the DNA is TGTGCCAGCAGTGAAACCAGGGTCCGCAATGAGCAGTTCTTC. It encodes CASSETRVRNEQFF.